The 22 T cell receptor beta chains below come from one sample, sequenced in a study of blood T cell repertoires in COVID-19. Generated by immunoSEQ multiplex PCR, the TCRdb table keeps only in-frame clones and is missing some. This sample yields about 280,000 clones, of which approximately 86% are seen a single time; over 8% belongs to the top ten. Sequenced input: peripheral blood. Source of these receptors: a man in his forties with active or convalescent COVID-19.

V and J are TRBV15 and TRBJ2-7; a weak D match, TRBD2 (6 bases). Trimming stripped 1 base from V and 2 bases from J, with 18 bases between. The length of the CDR3 is 17 residues. Germline-derived CDR1 and CDR2 are LNHNV and YYDKDF (reference sequence). The CDR3: CATSRGWDSLATYEQYF. The CDR3 DNA is TGTGCCACCAGCAGAGGATGGGACTCACTTGCTACCTACGAGCAGTACTTC.

The genes are TRBV19 and TRBJ1-5; D is perhaps TRBD1 (5 bases). The CDR3 is 15 residues long. The V and J ends lost 5 bases and 4 bases respectively, with 15 bases between them. Germline CDR1 LNHDA, CDR2 SQIVND (reference sequence). The CDR3 reads CASSVSTVGNQPQHF. CDR3 nucleotide sequence: TGTGCCAGTAGTGTTTCGACAGTTGGAAATCAGCCCCAGCATTTT.

V is TRBV7-9 and J is TRBJ1-5, with D unresolved. V lost 1 base, J lost 6 bases, and 4 bases lay in between. CDR1 is SEHNR, CDR2 FQNEAQ, per germline (reference sequence). The CDR3 has 12 residues. In DNA form, the CDR3 reads TGTGCCAGCAGCTTAGGCGTTCAGCCCCAGCATTTT. Translated: CASSLGVQPQHF.

This clone was observed once. The J gene is TRBJ1-5, the V gene TRBV2; TRBD1 agrees at 11 bases. The J segment lost 1 base and the V segment lost 5 bases, leaving 4 bases of the junction unmatched. CDR3 length: 16 amino acids. From germline, CDR1 is SNHLY and CDR2 FYNNEI. The CDR3 reads CASSTGQGGSNQPQHF. CDR3 coding DNA: TGTGCCAGCAGTACGGGACAGGGGGGAAGCAATCAGCCCCAGCATTTT. The full variable domain, rest sourced from reference TRBV2 and TRBJ1-5, is EPEVTQTPSHQVTQMGQEVILRCVPISNHLYFYWYRQILGQKVEFLVSFYNNEISEKSEIFDDQFSVERPDGSNFTLKIRSTKLEDSAMYFCASSTGQGGSNQPQHFGDGTRLSIL.

The V gene is TRBV30, the J gene TRBJ1-2; D might be TRBD1 (5 bases). Germline loops: CDR1 GTSNPN, CDR2 SVGIG (reference sequence). The CDR3 has 14 residues. V was pared by 2 bases and J by 3 bases, with 13 bases between. The CDR3 sequence is CAWSYTRADYGYTF. The CDR3 nucleotides are TGTGCCTGGAGTTACACCAGGGCCGACTATGGCTACACCTTC.

CDR3 in DNA: TGTGCCAGCAGTCTCACGGGGGGGAGGACTGAAGCTTTCTTT. The encoded protein is CASSLTGGRTEAFF. This chain connects TRBV6-2 or TRBV6-3 to TRBJ1-1; D may be TRBD1 (5 bases). Germline loops: CDR1 MNHEY, CDR2 SVGEGT. The CDR3 totals 14 residues. The V end lost 5 bases, the J end lost 5 bases, and 15 bases lay between the germline ends.

The chain carries TRBV7-3 and TRBJ2-1; TRBD1 matches 9 bases. CDR3 length equals 15 residues. V lost 4 bases to trimming and J lost 6 bases; unmatched junction nucleotides: 7. Germline assignment: CDR1 SGHTA and CDR2 FQGTGA. Here the CDR3 DNA reads TGTGCCAGCAGCTCATCCGGGACAGGGCTCAATGAGCAGTTCTTC. It yields the protein CASSSSGTGLNEQFF.

The chain employs TRBV9 and TRBJ2-1, with 13 bases fitting TRBD2. The CDR3 consists of 15 residues. The V and J ends lost 4 bases and 6 bases, in that order; junction bases with no gene match: 4. Germline lookup yields CDR1 SGDLS and CDR2 YYNGEE. The CDR3 sequence is CASSHRTSGGNEQFF. The CDR3 DNA reads TGTGCCAGCAGCCATCGGACTAGCGGGGGCAATGAGCAGTTCTTC. The variable domain in full, with the rest retrieved from reference TRBV9 and TRBJ2-1, is DSGVTQTPKHLITATGQRVTLRCSPRSGDLSVYWYQQSLDQGLQFLIQYYNGEERAKGNILERFSAQQFPDLHSELNLSSLELGDSALYFCASSHRTSGGNEQFFGPGTRLTVL.

V usage is TRBV6-2 or TRBV6-3 and J usage is TRBJ1-6; TRBD1 matches at 7 bases. This CDR3 spans 17 amino acids. J gave up 4 bases and V 6 bases, and 12 bases lay outside the gene matches. Germline V gives CDR1 MNHEY, CDR2 SVGEGT. Here the CDR3 reads CASSSARQGGYNSPLHF. The DNA for the CDR3 is TGTGCCAGCAGCTCAGCCCGACAGGGTGGGTATAATTCACCCCTCCACTTT.

V and J are TRBV28 and TRBJ2-7; TRBD1 might be the D (6 bases). This CDR3 comprises 16 residues. The germline CDR1 and CDR2 sequences are MDHEN and SYDVKM. V shed 4 bases and J shed 2 bases, with 18 bases lying between them. CDR3 region: CASSSGQFWGTYEQYF. CDR3 in DNA: TGTGCCAGCAGTTCCGGACAGTTCTGGGGAACCTACGAGCAGTACTTC.

DNA of the CDR3: TGCGCCAGCAGCTACCCTGGACAGGAGCAGTTCTTC. This sequence encodes CASSYPGQEQFF. V is TRBV5-1 and J is TRBJ2-1, with a tentative D call TRBD1 (6 bases). CDR3 length equals 12 residues. CDR1 and CDR2 from the germline V gene are SGHRS and YFSETQ. Trimming took 3 bases from V and 10 from J, leaving 11 bases between them.

V and J are TRBV20-1 and TRBJ2-7; unclear D gene. The CDR3 is 11 amino acids. Germline V CDR1 and CDR2: DFQATT, SNEGSKA (reference sequence). Trimming removed 7 bases at V and 3 bases at J, with 10 bases between. The CDR3 DNA sequence: TGCAGTGTAGAGACACTCTACGAGCAGTACTTC. The encoded protein is CSVETLYEQYF.

This chain uses TRBV28 with TRBJ2-1, with a weak D call TRBD2 (6 bases). V was pared by 5 bases and J by 0 bases, with 17 bases between. Germline CDR1 MDHEN, CDR2 SYDVKM. The CDR3 length is 17 residues. The CDR3 spells CASSRYRDSVSYNEQFF. For the CDR3, the DNA is TGTGCCAGCAGTCGATATCGGGACTCTGTCTCCTACAATGAGCAGTTCTTC.

This clone appeared a few times. This rearrangement joins TRBV4-1 to TRBJ1-1, with 8 bases lining up with TRBD1. CDR3 length: 15 amino acids. CDR1 and CDR2 from the germline V gene are MGHRA and YSYEKL. Trimming removed 2 bases from V and 4 bases from J; junction bases left unmatched: 6. The CDR3, as DNA: TGCGCCAGCAGCCAACCTCGACAGGGGTTCACTGAAGCTTTCTTT. Its translation: CASSQPRQGFTEAFF.

The chain links TRBV11-2 to TRBJ2-7, with 10 bases lining up with TRBD2. This CDR3 has 15 amino acids. The V segment lost 5 bases and the J segment 2 bases; nucleotides outside the gene matches: 6. CDR1 SGHAT and CDR2 FQNNGV come from the germline V gene. The CDR3 sequence: CASSRLAGRPYEQYF. The CDR3 nucleotides are TGTGCCAGCAGCCGACTAGCGGGTCGGCCCTACGAGCAGTACTTC.

V and J are TRBV13 and TRBJ1-2, with a tentative D call TRBD1 (5 bases). V lost 5 bases to trimming and J lost 4 bases, with 17 bases between them. CDR1 is PRHDT, CDR2 FYEKMQ, per germline (reference sequence). This CDR3 contains 15 residues. CDR3 sequence: CASSGPDGGGYGYTF. In nucleotides, the CDR3 is TGTGCCAGCAGCGGACCGGACGGGGGAGGCTATGGCTACACCTTC.

V and J are TRBV5-4 and TRBJ2-3; no clear D gene. The CDR3 totals 15 residues. With 2 bases removed from V and 6 bases from J, the gap between germline ends came to 16 bases. The germline CDR1 and CDR2 sequences are SGHNT and YYREEE (reference sequence). The CDR3: CASSLGGPPGDTQYF. The CDR3 nucleotides are TGTGCCAGCAGCTTAGGCGGCCCTCCCGGGGATACGCAGTATTTT. Supplemented by reference TRBV5-4 and TRBJ2-3, the full variable domain reads ETGVTQSPTHLIKTRGQQVTLRCSSQSGHNTVSWYQQALGQGPQFIFQYYREEENGRGNFPPRFSGLQFPNYSSELNVNALELDDSALYLCASSLGGPPGDTQYFGPGTRLTVL.

The rearrangement joins TRBV6-4 to TRBJ2-2; TRBD2 might be the D (6 bases). Germline V CDR1 and CDR2: MRHNA, SNTAGT. This CDR3 is built from 14 residues. Between the trimmed V and J ends, which lost 6 bases and 3 bases, there was a span of 11 bases. The DNA for the CDR3 is TGTGCCAGCAGCTCCGGGACTTACACCGGGGAGCTGTTTTTT. It yields the protein CASSSGTYTGELFF.

The chain has TRBV5-5 and TRBJ2-5, with D perhaps TRBD1 (5 bases). Trimming left V 4 bases short and J 3 bases short, with 16 bases between. Germline V gene lookup returns CDR1 SGHKS and CDR2 YYEKEE (reference sequence). The CDR3 totals 15 residues. In nucleotides, the CDR3 is TGTGCCAGCAGCGTGCGGCCCGGACACAAAGAGACCCAGTACTTC. Its protein product is CASSVRPGHKETQYF.

The chain recombines TRBV11-2 with TRBJ1-2; D is possibly TRBD1 (5 bases). This CDR3 region has 13 residues. Looked up from germline, CDR1 is SGHAT and CDR2 is FQNNGV. V gave up 5 bases and J gave up 7 bases, with 14 bases separating them. CDR3 loop: CASSPGRESGYTF. The CDR3 DNA reads as TGTGCCAGCAGCCCGGGCAGGGAATCTGGCTACACCTTC.

The rearrangement joins TRBV11-1 to TRBJ2-3; 13 bases fit TRBD2. This CDR3 region has 16 residues. CDR1 is SGHAT, CDR2 FQDESV, per germline (reference sequence). Unmatched junction bases numbered 8, after V lost 5 bases and J lost 6 bases. CDR3 region: CASSTGLAGRTDTQYF. The CDR3 nucleotides read TGTGCCAGCAGCACGGGACTAGCGGGGAGAACGGATACGCAGTATTTT. The entire variable domain, with the rest obtained from reference TRBV11-1 and TRBJ2-3, is as follows: EAEVAQSPRYKITEKSQAVAFWCDPISGHATLYWYRQILGQGPELLVQFQDESVVDDSQLPKDRFSAERLKGVDSTLKIQPAELGDSAMYLCASSTGLAGRTDTQYFGPGTRLTVL.

The rearrangement links TRBV14 to TRBJ1-2; D possibly corresponds to TRBD1 (5 bases). CDR3 length: 14 amino acids. Trimming shortened V by 1 base and J by 2 bases, and 8 bases separated the two germline ends. The germline gives CDR1 SGHDN, CDR2 FVKESK. The CDR3 DNA is TGTGCCAGCAGCCAAGTAACAGGAAACTATGGCTACACCTTC. Its protein product is CASSQVTGNYGYTF.